Listed below are T cell receptor beta chains from one sample, sequenced in a study of CD8 T cells in ankylosing spondylitis. Via MiXCR, TCRdb re-called the 5' RACE reads, giving one row per CDR3 protein. The sample contains roughly 220,000 distinct CDR3 sequences, 10% of which appear only once. The sample consisted of blood, either unsorted or a sorted T cell fraction (not recorded which). These TCRs come from a male donor with ankylosing spondylitis or in good health (not recorded which). The CDR3 runs from the conserved cysteine through the conserved F or W. The D gene is left open where the match is weak. Some rows have no size entry. The others give once, few or many, or a class for an expanded clone.

V	J	size	D	DNA	CDR3
TRBV5-1	TRBJ2-7	many	.	TGCGCCAGCAGTGAACCAGGGGCGACCCACGAGCAGTACTTC	CASSEPGATHEQYF
TRBV6-1	TRBJ2-3	many	.	TGTGCCAGCAGAAAGGACGGGACAGATACGCAGTATTTT	CASRKDGTDTQYF
TRBV3-1	TRBJ2-7	many	.	TGTGCCAGCAGCCCGCCTAAGGGAGACTACGAGCAGTACTTC	CASSPPKGDYEQYF
TRBV28	TRBJ1-5	few	.	TGTGCCACCCAGGGAGGACGGAAAAATCAGCCCCAGCATTTT	CATQGGRKNQPQHF
TRBV28	TRBJ2-3	few	TRBD2	TGTGCCAGCAGGGGGGGACTAGCGGGGGAAGATACGCAGTATTTT	CASRGGLAGEDTQYF
TRBV10-3	TRBJ2-7	many	.	TGTGCCATTAACGGGGGCGACTACGAGCAGTACTTC	CAINGGDYEQYF
TRBV6-1	TRBJ2-1	many	TRBD2	TGTGCCAGCAGTGGGTACACTAGCGGGGGTTACAATGAGCAGTTCTTC	CASSGYTSGGYNEQFF
TRBV9	TRBJ2-3	many	.	TGTGCCAGCAGCGTTCCCGGGTATGATACGCAGTATTTT	CASSVPGYDTQYF
TRBV6-9	TRBJ1-5	many	TRBD1	TGTGCCAGCAGCCGGGACAGGGAGTGCAATCAGCCCCAGCATTTT	CASSRDRECNQPQHF
TRBV12-3/TRBV12-4	TRBJ1-2	many	.	TGTGCCAGCAGTTTAACTCTAAACTATGGCTACACCTTC	CASSLTLNYGYTF
TRBV6-1	TRBJ2-7	many	TRBD2	TGTGCCAGCACCAAAGGAGGGACTAGCGGCTCCTACGAGCAGTACTTC	CASTKGGTSGSYEQYF
TRBV5-1	TRBJ2-1	.	.	TGTGCCAGAAGCTTAGGGCAGAACAATGAGCAGTTCTTC	CARSLGQNNEQFF
TRBV7-2	TRBJ1-5	many	.	TGTGCCAGCAGCTTAGGGGAATGGAATCAGCCCCAGCATTTT	CASSLGEWNQPQHF
TRBV12-3/TRBV12-4	TRBJ1-6	.	TRBD1	TGTGCCAGCAACAGGGGTTCCTCACCCCTCCACTTT	CASNRGSSPLHF
TRBV7-2	TRBJ2-7	many	.	TGTGCCAGCAGCTTAGTACAGGTGGGACCCTACGAGCAGTACTTC	CASSLVQVGPYEQYF
TRBV7-2	TRBJ2-3	.	TRBD2	TGTGCCAGCAGCTCAGTTGGCGCGGGGGGAACCACAGATACGCAGTATTTT	CASSSVGAGGTTDTQYF
TRBV27	TRBJ2-7	many	TRBD1	TGTGCCAGCAGCGAGGGGATATGGGGACAGGGGTACGAGCAGTACTTC	CASSEGIWGQGYEQYF
TRBV7-2	TRBJ2-1	.	TRBD2	TGTGCCAGCAGCTCCTGGACTAGCGGGGGATACAATGAGCAGTTCTTC	CASSSWTSGGYNEQFF
TRBV2	TRBJ2-1	few	.	TGTGCCAGCAGTAATAGCGCCTCCTACAATGAGCAGTTCTTC	CASSNSASYNEQFF
TRBV29-1	TRBJ2-2	many	TRBD2	TGCAGCGTTGGGGGGGGCGGGGAGCTGTTTTTT	CSVGGGGELFF
TRBV7-9	TRBJ2-7	many	TRBD2	TGTGCCAGCAGCCGGGGGGGCCTCTCCTACGAGCAGTACTTC	CASSRGGLSYEQYF
TRBV11-3	TRBJ2-1	few	TRBD1	TGTGCCAGCAGCCGTCGACAGGGACCCAATAGCGAGCAGTTCTTC	CASSRRQGPNSEQFF
TRBV5-6	TRBJ2-7	many	TRBD1	TGTGCCAGCAGTCCCGACAGGGGGGTATTGTGGGGTTCCTACGAGCAGTACTTC	CASSPDRGVLWGSYEQYF
TRBV29-1	TRBJ1-1	many	TRBD1	TGCAGCGTTTCCTGGGGGCAGGGGGCTGCTTTCTTT	CSVSWGQGAAFF
TRBV9	TRBJ2-7	.	TRBD2	TGTGCCAGCGGAGCGGGGCCCTCCTACGAGCAGTACTTC	CASGAGPSYEQYF
TRBV7-3	TRBJ2-3	few	.	TGTGCCAGCAGCCCGTCCTACAGCACAGATACGCAGTATTTT	CASSPSYSTDTQYF
TRBV7-3	TRBJ1-2	.	.	TGTGCCAGCAGCAAGGGCTCTGATGGCTACACCTTC	CASSKGSDGYTF
TRBV24-1	TRBJ2-5	few	TRBD2	TGTGCCACCAGTGATCTTGGACTAGCGGGGGGGCAAGAGACCCAGTACTTC	CATSDLGLAGGQETQYF
TRBV12-3/TRBV12-4	TRBJ2-3	many	.	TGTGCCAGCACCAAAGAGGCAGGGGTCTACACAGATACGCAGTATTTT	CASTKEAGVYTDTQYF
TRBV5-1	TRBJ2-5	.	.	TGCGCCAGCAGCTTGGATCCAGGGTACGAGACCCAGTACTTC	CASSLDPGYETQYF
TRBV6-1	TRBJ2-7	many	.	TGTGCCAGCAGCGCGGGACGGATCTCCTACGAGCAGTACTTC	CASSAGRISYEQYF
TRBV7-6	TRBJ2-5	many	.	TGTGCCAGCAGCTCCCCGCAGGAGACCCAGTACTTC	CASSSPQETQYF
TRBV20-1	TRBJ2-1	many	.	TGCAGTGCGTCATCCGGGGGCCCCAATGAGCAGTTCTTC	CSASSGGPNEQFF
TRBV5-1	TRBJ1-5	many	.	TGCGCCAGCAGCTTCCAGGGAGGTGACCAGCCCCAGCATTTT	CASSFQGGDQPQHF
TRBV5-1	TRBJ1-6	many	.	TGCGCCAGCAGCTCCGGACGAGCTAATTCACCCCTCCACTTT	CASSSGRANSPLHF
TRBV28	TRBJ2-1	many	TRBD1	TGTGCCAGGGCCGGGACAGGGGTCTACAATGAGCAGTTCTTC	CARAGTGVYNEQFF
TRBV29-1	TRBJ1-5	.	TRBD1	TGCAGCGTGGGACAGAGCAATCAGCCCCAGCATTTT	CSVGQSNQPQHF
TRBV7-9	TRBJ1-5	many	TRBD1	TGTGCCAGCCAGGGGGACAATCAGCCCCAGCATTTT	CASQGDNQPQHF
TRBV5-4	TRBJ1-1	.	.	TGTGCCAGTGGCGTTTTTGGGGTCGACACTGAAGCTTTCTTT	CASGVFGVDTEAFF
TRBV20-1	TRBJ2-7	many	.	TGCAGTGCAAAAGAAGGGGGCTACGAGCAGTACTTC	CSAKEGGYEQYF
TRBV20-1	TRBJ2-1	.	TRBD1	TGCAGTGCTGTCAGCCGGACAGGGTTGGGTAATGAGCAGTTCTTC	CSAVSRTGLGNEQFF
TRBV6-5	TRBJ2-3	few	.	TGTGCCAGCAGTTACCACATGGGGGGAACGGTAACAGATACGCAGTATTTT	CASSYHMGGTVTDTQYF
TRBV5-1	TRBJ1-1	many	.	TGCGCCAGCACCCTCCTCCGGGGGGCGAACACTGAAGCTTTCTTT	CASTLLRGANTEAFF
TRBV5-1	TRBJ2-5	many	TRBD1	TGCGCCAGCTGCAGGGACAGCCAAGAGACCCAGTACTTC	CASCRDSQETQYF
TRBV20-1	TRBJ2-7	few	TRBD1	TGCAGTGCTAGACAAGACGGAACATCGATGGGTACACAGGGGGAGTACTTC	CSARQDGTSMGTQGEYF
TRBV3-1	TRBJ2-5	many	.	TGTGCCAGCAGCCACCCGATAGGGGGACTTCAAGAGACCCAGTACTTC	CASSHPIGGLQETQYF
TRBV11-2	TRBJ2-3	many	.	TGTGCCAGCAGCTTACCCGGAACAGATACGCAGTATTTT	CASSLPGTDTQYF
TRBV19	TRBJ2-1	.	.	TGTGCCAGTAGTATCGGCGCGGGGTTTAACAATGAGCAGTTCTTC	CASSIGAGFNNEQFF
TRBV5-1	TRBJ2-3	many	TRBD2	TGCGCCAGCACGGAGCGGGGGGACACAGATACGCAGTATTTT	CASTERGDTDTQYF
TRBV5-5	TRBJ1-4	many	TRBD1	TGTGCCAGCAGCCCGGGACAGGCCTATGAAAAACTGTTTTTT	CASSPGQAYEKLFF
TRBV9	TRBJ1-4	many	.	TGTGCCAGCAGCGTAGCTGGGGGAAATAATGAAAAACTGTTTTTT	CASSVAGGNNEKLFF
TRBV5-1	TRBJ1-5	many	TRBD1	TGCGCCAGCAGCGACACAGGGGGCAATCAGCCCCAGCATTTT	CASSDTGGNQPQHF
TRBV6-1	TRBJ1-3	many	.	TGTGCCACGGGGACAAACGCGGGAAACACCATATATTTT	CATGTNAGNTIYF